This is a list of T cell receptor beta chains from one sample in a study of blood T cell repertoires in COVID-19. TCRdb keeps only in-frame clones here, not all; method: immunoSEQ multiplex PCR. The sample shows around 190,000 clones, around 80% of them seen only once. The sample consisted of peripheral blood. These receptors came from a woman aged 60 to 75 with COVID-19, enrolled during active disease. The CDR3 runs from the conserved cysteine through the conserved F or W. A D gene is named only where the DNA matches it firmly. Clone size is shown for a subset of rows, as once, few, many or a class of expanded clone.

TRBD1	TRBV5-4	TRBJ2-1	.	TGTGCCAGCAGCTTAGGGACAGGGAGACACAATGAGCAGTTCTTC	CASSLGTGRHNEQFF
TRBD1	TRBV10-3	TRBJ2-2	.	TGTGCCATCAGCGATTTAGGGGGCGGAACCGGGGAGCTGTTTTTT	CAISDLGGGTGELFF
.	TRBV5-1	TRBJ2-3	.	TGCGCCAGCAGCTTCGAACAGTTCACAGATACGCAGTATTTT	CASSFEQFTDTQYF
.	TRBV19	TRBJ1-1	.	TGTGCCAGTAGTCCCCAGGGCACTGAAGCTTTCTTT	CASSPQGTEAFF
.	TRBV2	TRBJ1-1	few	TGTGCCAGCAGTGAGGACAGAAGAACTGAAGCTTTCTTT	CASSEDRRTEAFF
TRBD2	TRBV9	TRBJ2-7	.	TGTGCCAGCAGCGCAAACCTAGCGGGAAAGGACGAGCAGTACTTC	CASSANLAGKDEQYF
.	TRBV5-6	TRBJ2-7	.	TGTGCCAGCAGCTTGGCGGGGTCATCCTACGAGCAGTACTTC	CASSLAGSSYEQYF
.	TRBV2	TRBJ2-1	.	TGTGCCAGCAGTTTTTTTGGACAGAATGAGCAGTTCTTC	CASSFFGQNEQFF
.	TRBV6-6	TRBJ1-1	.	TGTGCCAGCACAAACCAGATGAACACTGAAGCTTTCTTT	CASTNQMNTEAFF
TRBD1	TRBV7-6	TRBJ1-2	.	TGTGCCAGCAGCTTGGGGACAGGGAATCGCTACACCTTC	CASSLGTGNRYTF
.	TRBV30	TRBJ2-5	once	TGTGCCTGGAGTGTAGACTTACAAGAGACCCAGTACTTC	CAWSVDLQETQYF
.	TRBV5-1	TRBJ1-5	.	TGCGCCAGCAGCTTTGAACCGGGACTTCAGCCCCAGCATTTT	CASSFEPGLQPQHF
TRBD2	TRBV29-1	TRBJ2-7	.	TGCAGCGTTCACGGGGGGGCCTCCTACGAGCAGTACTTC	CSVHGGASYEQYF
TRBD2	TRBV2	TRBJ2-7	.	TGTGCCAGCAGTGGGACTAGCGGGAGGGCGGAAGAGCAGTACTTC	CASSGTSGRAEEQYF
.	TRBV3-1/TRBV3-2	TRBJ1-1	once	TGTGCCAGCAGCCAATGGGGGGAGAGCACTGAAGCTTTCTTT	CASSQWGESTEAFF
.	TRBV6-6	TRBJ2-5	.	TGTGCCAGCAGTTACTCCTCCAGGGGAGAGACCCAGTACTTC	CASSYSSRGETQYF
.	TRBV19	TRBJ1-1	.	TGTGCCAGTATGCAGGGGCGTTACACTGAAGCTTTCTTT	CASMQGRYTEAFF
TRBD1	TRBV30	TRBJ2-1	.	TGTGCCTGGAGTCCCTGGACAGGGGGCGTTTTTGGTTCTCGCACCAAGTTCTTC	CAWSPWTGGVFGSRTKFF
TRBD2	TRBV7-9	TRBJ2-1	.	TGTGCCAGCAGCCATCCGGGACTAGCGGGGGGGAACGCCTACAATGAGCAGTTCTTC	CASSHPGLAGGNAYNEQFF
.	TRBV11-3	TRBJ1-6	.	TGTGCCAGCAGCTCGAACTCAGGGAATTCACCCCTCCACTTT	CASSSNSGNSPLHF
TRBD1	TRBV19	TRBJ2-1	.	TGTGCCAGTAGTATCCGACAGGGGGTCTACAATGAGCAGTTCTTC	CASSIRQGVYNEQFF
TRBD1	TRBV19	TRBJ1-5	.	TGTGCCAGTAATCAGGACAGGACACAGCCCCAGCATTTT	CASNQDRTQPQHF
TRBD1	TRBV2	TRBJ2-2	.	TGTGCCAGCACGAGGGACAGGTTGAACACCGGGGAGCTGTTTTTT	CASTRDRLNTGELFF
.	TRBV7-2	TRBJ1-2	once	TGTGCCAGCAGCTTCGGGTTAGTTTATGGCTACACCTTC	CASSFGLVYGYTF
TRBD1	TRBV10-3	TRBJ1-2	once	TGTGCCATCAGTCCAGGGGGCGATGGCTACACCTTC	CAISPGGDGYTF
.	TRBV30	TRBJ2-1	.	TGTGCCTGGAATAGAGGGAGCCAATCCTACAATGAGCAGTTCTTC	CAWNRGSQSYNEQFF
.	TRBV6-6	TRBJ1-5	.	TGTGCCAGCAGTCCTACCGACAGATATAGCAATCAGCCCCAGCATTTT	CASSPTDRYSNQPQHF
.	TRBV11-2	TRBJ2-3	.	TGTGCCAGCAGTTTTGGGGCGGCGAGACTTTACACAGATACGCAGTATTTT	CASSFGAARLYTDTQYF
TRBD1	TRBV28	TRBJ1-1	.	TGTGCCAGCAGTTTCCGTTCCGGGACAGGGAAATCTTTCTTT	CASSFRSGTGKSFF
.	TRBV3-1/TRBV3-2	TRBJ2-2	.	TGTGCCAGCAGCAACCGGCATAGGGGCCCCGGGGAGCTGTTTTTT	CASSNRHRGPGELFF
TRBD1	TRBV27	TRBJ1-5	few	TGTGCCAGCAGGCCCGGGACAGGGGGGTGGGGCAATCAGCCCCAGCATTTT	CASRPGTGGWGNQPQHF
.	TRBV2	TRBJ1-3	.	TGTGCCAGCAGTGAGGTGGCAGTCTCTGGAAACACCATATATTTT	CASSEVAVSGNTIYF
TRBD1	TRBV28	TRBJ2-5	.	TGTGCCAGCAAACCGCCGGGACAGGAGACCCAGTACTTC	CASKPPGQETQYF
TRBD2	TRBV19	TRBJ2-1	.	TGTGCCAGTAGTATAAGGGGACTAGCGGGAGATGAGCAGTTCTTC	CASSIRGLAGDEQFF
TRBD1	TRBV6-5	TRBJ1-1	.	TGTGCCAGCAGTTACGGGGCAGGGGGCACTGAAGCTTTCTTT	CASSYGAGGTEAFF
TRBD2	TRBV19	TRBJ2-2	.	TGTGCCAGTAGTATCCCCTTCCGACTAGCGGGGGGGAACACCGGGGAGCTGTTTTTT	CASSIPFRLAGGNTGELFF
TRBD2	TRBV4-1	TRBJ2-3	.	TGCGCCAGCCAGCCAGCGGGAGGGTTCACAGATACGCAGTATTTT	CASQPAGGFTDTQYF
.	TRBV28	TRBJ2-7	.	TGTGCCAGCAGTAGAGGTTCCTACGAGCAGTACTTC	CASSRGSYEQYF
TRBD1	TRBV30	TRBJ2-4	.	TGTGCCTGGAGTAAACAGGGGGAAGTAGCCAAAAACATTCAGTACTTC	CAWSKQGEVAKNIQYF
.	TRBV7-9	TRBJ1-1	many	TGTGCCAGCAGCTTACTGGGGCTGAAGAACACTGAAGCTTTCTTT	CASSLLGLKNTEAFF
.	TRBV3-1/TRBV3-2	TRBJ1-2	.	TGTGCCAGCAGCCAAGAAGTTTACGGGTATGGCTACACCTTC	CASSQEVYGYGYTF
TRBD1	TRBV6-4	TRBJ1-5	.	TGTGCCAGCCTGGACAGGGGGCATCAGCCCCAGCATTTT	CASLDRGHQPQHF
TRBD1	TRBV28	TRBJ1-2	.	TGTGCCAGCAGTCAGGGGACAGCCCCCTTTGATGGCTACACCTTC	CASSQGTAPFDGYTF
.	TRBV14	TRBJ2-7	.	TGTGCCAGCAGCCAGTCTTTATTTGTCGAGGAGGACTACGAGCAGTACTTC	CASSQSLFVEEDYEQYF
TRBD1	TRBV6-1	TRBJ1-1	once	TGTGCCAGCAGTGATGGGCCAGGGGGCGACACTGAAGCTTTCTTT	CASSDGPGGDTEAFF
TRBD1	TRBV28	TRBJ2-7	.	TGTGCCAGCAGTTCCGGGACAGGGCTATACGAGCAGTACTTC	CASSSGTGLYEQYF
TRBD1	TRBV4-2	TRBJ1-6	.	TGTGCCAGCAGCTCTGGGACAGGGATCAATTCACCCCTCCACTTT	CASSSGTGINSPLHF
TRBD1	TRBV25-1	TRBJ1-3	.	TGTGCCAGCAGTCAACCAACAGGGGCTGGAAACACCATATATTTT	CASSQPTGAGNTIYF
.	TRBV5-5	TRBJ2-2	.	TGTGCCAGCAGCTTGGCTCAGGGTCCGCTGTTTTTT	CASSLAQGPLFF
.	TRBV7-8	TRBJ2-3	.	TGTGCCAGCAGGCTAGGGGGCGGGGCCACAGATACGCAGTATTTT	CASRLGGGATDTQYF